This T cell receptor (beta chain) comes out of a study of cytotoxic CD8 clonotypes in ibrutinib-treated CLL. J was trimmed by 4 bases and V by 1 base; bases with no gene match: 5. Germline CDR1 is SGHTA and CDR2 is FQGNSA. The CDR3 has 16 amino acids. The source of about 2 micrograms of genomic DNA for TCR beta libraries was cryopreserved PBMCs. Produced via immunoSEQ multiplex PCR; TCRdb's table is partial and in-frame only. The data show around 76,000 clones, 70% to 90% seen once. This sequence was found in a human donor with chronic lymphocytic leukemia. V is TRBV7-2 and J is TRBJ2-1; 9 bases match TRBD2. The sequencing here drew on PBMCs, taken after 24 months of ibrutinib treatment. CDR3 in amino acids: CASSLGISGSYNEQFF. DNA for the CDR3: TGTGCCAGCAGCTTAGGGATTAGCGGGAGTTACAATGAGCAGTTCTTC.